The clone carrying this T cell receptor (beta chain) was seen only once. The source of the sample is a study of cytomegalovirus exposure and HLA in healthy donors. The primer mix had 60 Vbeta and 13 Jbeta primers. Sequencing used immunoSEQ multiplex PCR; TCRdb keeps in-frame clones, though not all of them. The sample comprises roughly 190,000 clones, about three quarters of which are singletons, and 0.95% to 1.4% rests with the top ten. Per germline, CDR1 SGHRS and CDR2 YFSETQ. This CDR3 contains 16 residues. V lost 4 bases to trimming and J lost 2 bases; unmatched junction nucleotides: 9. The TCR was taken from a woman aged 40 to 55 in good health and CMV-seronegative. Sequencing was carried out using PBMCs. V gene TRBV5-1 combines with J gene TRBJ2-3, with 8 nucleotides matching TRBD1. The CDR3 bases are TGCGCCAGCAGCCGTCAGGGACAGGAGCCCACAGATACGCAGTATTTT. It codes for CASSRQGQEPTDTQYF.